This TCR beta chain is from a study of T cell responses to AZD1222 COVID-19 vaccine. This CDR3 has 14 residues. V lost 8 bases, J lost 0 bases, and 1 base stayed unmatched. Germline lookup yields CDR1 MNHEY and CDR2 SMNVEV (reference sequence). Study-level findings and limits: Spike-specific TCRs gained breadth and depth after people received two AZD1222 doses. The donors showed a predominance of white British ancestry and of females, with possible underestimation of clonal diversity.

Points on this clone: Its antigen is not known.

The table came from immunoSEQ multiplex PCR; TCRdb's copy has only in-frame clones and leaves some out. The data show approximately 69,000 clones, roughly 85% seen once. This chain connects TRBV27 to TRBJ1-6, with 7 positions matching TRBD1. This specimen consisted of peripheral blood, obtained 28 days after the second AZD1222 dose. The receptor was isolated from an adult who received the AZD1222 COVID-19 vaccine. The CDR3 is CASGDSSYNSPLHF. DNA of the CDR3: TGTGCCAGCGGGGACAGCTCCTATAATTCACCCCTCCACTTT.